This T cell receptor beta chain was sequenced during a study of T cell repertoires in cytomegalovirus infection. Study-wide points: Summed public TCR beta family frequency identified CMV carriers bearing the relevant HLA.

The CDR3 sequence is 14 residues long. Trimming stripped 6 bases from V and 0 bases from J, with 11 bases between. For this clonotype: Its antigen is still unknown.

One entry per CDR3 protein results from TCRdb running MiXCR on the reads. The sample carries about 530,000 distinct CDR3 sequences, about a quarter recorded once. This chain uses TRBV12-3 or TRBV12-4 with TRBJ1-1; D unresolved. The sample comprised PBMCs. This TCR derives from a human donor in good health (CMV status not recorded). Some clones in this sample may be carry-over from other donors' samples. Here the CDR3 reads CASRTGIMNTEAFF. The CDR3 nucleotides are TGTGCCAGCAGAACCGGAATCATGAACACTGAAGCTTTCTTT.